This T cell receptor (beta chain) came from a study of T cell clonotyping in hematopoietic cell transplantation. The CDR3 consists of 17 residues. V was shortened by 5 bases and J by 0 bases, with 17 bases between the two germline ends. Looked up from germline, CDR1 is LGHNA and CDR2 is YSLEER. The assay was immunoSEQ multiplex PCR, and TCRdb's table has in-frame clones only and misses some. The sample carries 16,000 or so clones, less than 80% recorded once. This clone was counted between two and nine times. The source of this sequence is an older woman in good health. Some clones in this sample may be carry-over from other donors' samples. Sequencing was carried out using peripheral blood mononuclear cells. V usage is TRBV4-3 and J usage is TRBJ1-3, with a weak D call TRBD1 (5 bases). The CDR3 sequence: CASSETVGATSGNTIYF. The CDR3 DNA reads TGCGCCAGCAGCGAGACGGTAGGGGCCACCTCTGGAAACACCATATATTTT.